One sample yielded the 15 T cell receptor beta chains listed below, sequenced in a study of blood T cell repertoires in COVID-19. Clones were read by immunoSEQ multiplex PCR, and TCRdb kept only the in-frame ones, dropping some. The table includes about 98,000 clones, roughly 80% detected once. The sample consisted of peripheral blood. Receptor source: a man between 65 and 85 years old with active or convalescent COVID-19.

This chain links TRBV19 with TRBJ1-2; a weak D match, TRBD1 (5 bases). The V and J ends lost 4 bases and 4 bases respectively, with 10 bases between them. This CDR3 is built from 13 residues. In germline, CDR1 is LNHDA, CDR2 SQIVND (reference sequence). The CDR3: CASSNSGLYGYTF. The CDR3, as DNA: TGTGCCAGTAGTAATTCAGGGCTCTATGGCTACACCTTC.

This clone has only a few counts. The chain joins TRBV5-1 to TRBJ2-5, with 7 nucleotides matching TRBD1. The trim removed 4 bases at V and 1 base at J, leaving 4 bases unmatched. The length of the CDR3 is 14 residues. From germline, CDR1 is SGHRS and CDR2 YFSETQ. CDR3: CASSHGQVQETQYF. CDR3 bases: TGCGCCAGCAGCCACGGACAGGTCCAAGAGACCCAGTACTTC.

The chain employs TRBV14 and TRBJ2-1; 13 nucleotides match TRBD2. V was clipped by 5 bases and J by 9 bases; unmatched bases: 13. CDR3 length: 17 amino acids. Germline assignment: CDR1 SGHDN and CDR2 FVKESK. CDR3 residues: CASSNPGLAGAGGEQFF. The CDR3 DNA reads TGTGCCAGCAGCAATCCAGGACTAGCGGGGGCGGGCGGTGAGCAGTTCTTC.

Note on this clone: A read error may produce the germline difference seen at one junction end. This chain joins TRBV5-4 and TRBJ2-2; weak D call: TRBD1 (6 bases). The CDR3 contains 15 residues. The V gene's germline CDR1 is SGHNT and CDR2 YYREEE (reference sequence). The CDR3 nucleotides are TGTGCCAGCAGTTTGGGACACTCGAACACCGGGGAGCTGTTTTTT. Protein sequence: CASSLGHSNTGELFF.

The genes are TRBV6-5 and TRBJ2-7; 7 bases agree with TRBD2. CDR3 length: 14 amino acids. CDR1 is MNHEY and CDR2 is SVGAGI in the germline V gene. V dropped 6 bases and J dropped 3; count of bases not matched to a gene: 8. The CDR3 DNA reads TGTGCCAGCAGCAGAGCGGGGCCGTTCTACGAGCAGTACTTC. Translation gives CASSRAGPFYEQYF.

CDR3: CASSMDRDQPQHF. The CDR3 DNA reads as TGTGCCAGCAGTATGGACAGGGATCAGCCCCAGCATTTT. The chain links TRBV7-2 to TRBJ1-5; 8 nucleotides align to TRBD1. The trim removed 6 bases at V and 5 bases at J, leaving 3 bases unmatched. Germline CDR1 is SGHTA and CDR2 is FQGNSA. This CDR3 has 13 amino acids.

The J gene is TRBJ1-5, the V gene TRBV7-2; D is possibly TRBD1 (6 bases). CDR1 is SGHTA, CDR2 FQGNSA, per germline. This CDR3 has 15 residues. Between the trimmed V and J ends, which lost 5 bases and 4 bases, there was a span of 15 bases. Here the CDR3 reads CASSPQGALNQPQHF. In nucleotides, the CDR3 is TGTGCCAGCAGCCCACAGGGCGCGCTAAATCAGCCCCAGCATTTT.

The gene calls are TRBV10-1 and TRBJ2-1; TRBD2 agrees at 7 bases. V gave up 7 bases and J gave up 0 bases; unmatched junction bases: 12. The germline CDR1 and CDR2 sequences are WNHNN and SYGVQD (reference sequence). The CDR3 covers 17 residues. The CDR3 protein is CASIPGLPVSSYNEQFF. The CDR3 DNA reads as TGCGCCAGCATCCCGGGACTACCTGTGAGCTCCTACAATGAGCAGTTCTTC.

The V and J genes are TRBV20-1 and TRBJ1-2; no definite D call. Between the trimmed V and J ends, which lost 3 bases and 4 bases, there was a span of 6 bases. CDR1 and CDR2 from the germline V gene are DFQATT and SNEGSKA (reference sequence). The CDR3 length is 11 residues. The CDR3 coding sequence is TGCAGTGCTAGCGCCAGCTATGGCTACACCTTC. Its translation: CSASASYGYTF.

This sequence joins TRBV5-6 and TRBJ2-4, with TRBD1 as a possible D gene (5 bases). Trimming took off 4 bases at V and 6 bases at J, with 8 bases between the two ends. CDR1 is SGHDT, CDR2 YYEEEE, per germline. This CDR3 region has 12 residues. CDR3 protein: CASSNRRNIQYF. CDR3 nucleotide sequence: TGTGCCAGCAGCAACAGGAGAAACATTCAGTACTTC.

V gene TRBV6-6 combines with J gene TRBJ2-7; possible D gene TRBD1, 5 bases. V gave up 11 bases and J gave up 0 bases, with 14 bases separating them. The CDR3 runs to 13 residues. CDR1 and CDR2 (germline): MNHNY, SVGAGI (reference sequence). This chain's CDR3 is CAGRYRSSYEQYF. The CDR3 DNA reads as TGTGCCGGTCGATACAGGAGCTCCTACGAGCAGTACTTC.

This clone was detected a few times. V gene TRBV2 combines with J gene TRBJ2-5, with D maybe TRBD1 (6 bases). The CDR3 runs to 15 residues. The germline V gene encodes CDR1 SNHLY and CDR2 FYNNEI. The V gene lost 4 bases and the J gene lost 2 bases, with 14 bases spanning the gap. CDR3 loop: CASSASTGRQETQYF. Written as DNA, the CDR3 is TGTGCCAGCAGTGCCAGCACAGGGAGACAAGAGACCCAGTACTTC.

This chain links TRBV4-1 with TRBJ1-6, with TRBD1 matching 8 bases. The CDR3 runs to 15 residues. The V segment lost 1 base and the J segment 10 bases; nucleotides outside the gene matches: 6. CDR1 is MGHRA and CDR2 is YSYEKL in the germline V gene. CDR3 sequence (DNA): TGCGCCAGCAGCCAAGTAGGGGACAGGCGATCACCCCTCCACTTT. This encodes CASSQVGDRRSPLHF.

The rearrangement joins TRBV5-5 to TRBJ1-2, with a weak D call TRBD1 (6 bases). The CDR3 contains 16 residues. Trimming removed 5 bases at V and 7 bases at J, with 24 bases between. Germline loops: CDR1 SGHKS, CDR2 YYEKEE (reference sequence). DNA for the CDR3: TGTGCCAGCAGTTTACTGCAACAGGGTAGTCGGTCTGGCTACACCTTC. It yields the protein CASSLLQQGSRSGYTF.

This chain connects TRBV7-9 to TRBJ1-3, with a weak D call TRBD1 (6 bases). The CDR3 sequence is 18 residues long. Germline CDR1 is SEHNR and CDR2 is FQNEAQ (reference sequence). V was cut by 0 bases and J by 0 bases, with 15 bases left in between. The chain's CDR3 is CASSLAGGGPSSGNTIYF. The CDR3 DNA is TGTGCCAGCAGCTTAGCCGGGGGGGGCCCGAGCTCTGGAAACACCATATATTTT.